These 16 T cell receptor beta chains were all obtained from the same sample, sequenced in a study of T cell responses to AZD1222 COVID-19 vaccine. Assay: immunoSEQ multiplex PCR; the TCRdb copy retains only in-frame clones and omits some. The sample includes 100,000 to 120,000 clones, approximately 92% seen only once; the top ten take 2% to 2.5%. The sequences come from peripheral blood, collected 28 days after the second AZD1222 dose. Every receptor here comes from an adult who received the AZD1222 COVID-19 vaccine.

The chain is built from TRBV5-6 and TRBJ1-4; D unclear. V was cut by 0 bases and J by 6 bases, with 12 bases left in between. The germline V gene encodes CDR1 SGHDT and CDR2 YYEEEE. The CDR3 loop spans 15 amino acids. The CDR3 DNA is TGTGCCAGCAGCTTGGTAGGCCAGTCCGATGAAAAACTGTTTTTT. Protein sequence: CASSLVGQSDEKLFF.

J is TRBJ1-4 and V is TRBV2, with D tentatively TRBD1 (6 bases). This CDR3 is built from 14 residues. V was trimmed by 7 bases and J by 4 bases, leaving 13 bases between them. CDR1 and CDR2 (germline): SNHLY, FYNNEI. CDR3 DNA sequence: TGTGCCAGCACCGGGGGCCAGTATAATGAAAAACTGTTTTTT. Translation: CASTGGQYNEKLFF. Looking up the rest from reference TRBV2 and TRBJ1-4 gives the full variable domain: EPEVTQTPSHQVTQMGQEVILRCVPISNHLYFYWYRQILGQKVEFLVSFYNNEISEKSEIFDDQFSVERPDGSNFTLKIRSTKLEDSAMYFCASTGGQYNEKLFFGSGTQLSVL.

This chain connects TRBV4-3 to TRBJ2-6; perhaps TRBD2 as D (5 bases). The CDR3 length is 17 residues. V shed 0 bases and J shed 4 bases, with 13 bases lying between them. CDR1 is LGHNA and CDR2 is YSLEER in the germline V gene. The CDR3 protein is CASSQDILTGGANVLTF. The CDR3 DNA reads as TGCGCCAGCAGCCAAGATATTTTAACGGGAGGGGCCAACGTCCTGACTTTC.

This chain uses TRBV7-8 with TRBJ1-1; maybe TRBD1 (6 bases). The V gene's germline CDR1 is SGHVS and CDR2 FQNEAQ. V was trimmed by 0 bases and J by 3 bases, leaving 11 bases between them. The CDR3 length is 15 residues. The CDR3 bases are TGTGCCAGCAGCTTAGCGCCAGGGGCGGACACTGAAGCTTTCTTT. Protein sequence: CASSLAPGADTEAFF.

The chain has TRBV3-1 (or the pseudogene TRBV3-2) and TRBJ2-7; D not resolved. The CDR3 extends over 13 amino acids. V lost 4 bases, J lost 6 bases, and 13 bases lay in between. CDR1 and CDR2 from the germline V gene are LGHDT and YNNKEL (reference sequence). CDR3 sequence (DNA): TGTGCCAGCAGCCGGGGTTCGTCGGGCGAGCAGTACTTC. Its translation is CASSRGSSGEQYF.

V and J are TRBV19 and TRBJ1-6; TRBD1 is a possible D gene (6 bases). The CDR3 runs to 17 residues. The germline V gene encodes CDR1 LNHDA and CDR2 SQIVND (reference sequence). The V end was cut by 0 bases, the J end by 10 bases, with 19 bases between. This chain's CDR3 is CASSIDRRTWRGSPLHF. The CDR3 DNA follows: TGTGCCAGTAGTATAGATCGCCGGACATGGAGGGGGTCACCCCTCCACTTT.

The J gene is TRBJ2-7, the V gene TRBV28; D gene uncertain. This CDR3 has 14 amino acids. Trimming pared 2 bases from V and 4 bases from J, leaving 12 bases between. CDR1 is MDHEN and CDR2 is SYDVKM in the germline V gene. The CDR3 reads CASSLLPGRYEQYF. In DNA form, the CDR3 reads TGTGCCAGCAGTTTACTGCCGGGTAGATACGAGCAGTACTTC.

The V gene is TRBV7-9, the J gene TRBJ2-1, with D perhaps matching TRBD2 (7 bases). Germline CDR1 and CDR2: SEHNR and FQNEAQ (reference sequence). Trimming removed 1 base at V and 2 bases at J, with 9 bases between. There are 15 residues in the CDR3. DNA of the CDR3: TGTGCCAGCAGCTTAGGAGGGGGGGCCTACAATGAGCAGTTCTTC. Translating it yields CASSLGGGAYNEQFF.

The V gene is TRBV27, the J gene TRBJ1-3; a weak D match, TRBD1 (6 bases). CDR3 length equals 15 residues. Germline V gene lookup returns CDR1 MNHEY and CDR2 SMNVEV (reference sequence). V lost 6 bases and J lost 2, with 14 bases in between. The CDR3, as DNA: TGTGCCAGCAGCCTAGGGGGGACACCTGGAAACACCATATATTTT. Protein product: CASSLGGTPGNTIYF.

J is TRBJ2-1 and V is TRBV5-1, with 8 bases matching TRBD1. The CDR3 consists of 14 residues. Germline trimming cut 7 bases from V and 2 bases from J; bases unmatched to any gene: 5. Germline CDR1 reads SGHRS; CDR2 reads YFSETQ. The CDR3 bases are TGCGCCAGCGCCCTGGGACAGGCCTACAATGAGCAGTTCTTC. It codes for CASALGQAYNEQFF.

This clone was observed a single time. The V call is TRBV7-9, the J call TRBJ1-1; D not resolved. CDR3 length equals 13 residues. The germline V gene encodes CDR1 SEHNR and CDR2 FQNEAQ (reference sequence). The V end lost 5 bases, the J end lost 2 bases, and 9 bases lay between the germline ends. The CDR3 bases are TGTGCCAGCAGCCTGGCCGGAAACACTGAAGCTTTCTTT. The encoded protein is CASSLAGNTEAFF.

The chain joins TRBV18 to TRBJ1-5; tentative D call: TRBD1 (5 bases). The CDR3 sequence is 13 residues long. Germline loops: CDR1 KGHSH, CDR2 LQKENI. Trimming pared 3 bases from V and 4 bases from J, leaving 7 bases between. CDR3 protein: CASSPQGNQPQHF. The CDR3 DNA reads TGTGCCAGCTCACCCCAGGGTAATCAGCCCCAGCATTTT. Filled out from reference TRBV18 and TRBJ1-5, the complete variable domain reads NAGVMQNPRHLVRRRGQEARLRCSPMKGHSHVYWYRQLPEEGLKFMVYLQKENIIDESGMPKERFSAEFPKEGPSILRIQQVVRGDSAAYFCASSPQGNQPQHFGDGTRLSIL.

The chain carries TRBV9 and TRBJ2-3; D is unresolved. CDR1 and CDR2 (germline): SGDLS, YYNGEE. The CDR3 totals 12 residues. V was clipped by 3 bases and J by 3 bases, with 5 bases between them. CDR3 bases: TGTGCCAGCAGCGACATTACAGATACGCAGTATTTT. This sequence encodes CASSDITDTQYF.

This clone was seen a single time. This sequence joins TRBV7-2 and TRBJ2-1; D may be TRBD1 (5 bases). This CDR3 is built from 16 residues. Germline values: CDR1 SGHTA, CDR2 FQGNSA. Trimming shortened V by 3 bases and J by 1 base, and 13 bases separated the two germline ends. Here the CDR3 DNA reads TGTGCCAGCAGCTTGACAGTATTTAGATCCTACAATGAGCAGTTCTTC. Its translation: CASSLTVFRSYNEQFF.

This clone has only one observation. V gene TRBV19 combines with J gene TRBJ1-4; D remains unclear. Germline V gives CDR1 LNHDA, CDR2 SQIVND (reference sequence). This CDR3 contains 14 residues. V was trimmed by 3 bases and J by 0 bases, leaving 5 bases between them. The CDR3 DNA reads as TGTGCCAGTAGTATGTCCGCAACTAATGAAAAACTGTTTTTT. Translating it yields CASSMSATNEKLFF. The variable domain in full, completed from reference TRBV19 and TRBJ1-4, reads DGGITQSPKYLFRKEGQNVTLSCEQNLNHDAMYWYRQDPGQGLRLIYYSQIVNDFQKGDIAEGYSVSREKKESFPLTVTSAQKNPTAFYLCASSMSATNEKLFFGSGTQLSVL.

This clone was observed a few times. The V call is TRBV7-3, the J call TRBJ1-1, with 7 positions matching TRBD1. The CDR3 runs 15 residues. The V segment lost 2 bases and the J segment 0 bases; nucleotides outside the gene matches: 3. The germline V gene has CDR1 SGHTA and CDR2 FQGTGA. The CDR3 DNA follows: TGTGCCAGCAGCTTAGACGGGACAGTGAACACTGAAGCTTTCTTT. Its protein is CASSLDGTVNTEAFF.